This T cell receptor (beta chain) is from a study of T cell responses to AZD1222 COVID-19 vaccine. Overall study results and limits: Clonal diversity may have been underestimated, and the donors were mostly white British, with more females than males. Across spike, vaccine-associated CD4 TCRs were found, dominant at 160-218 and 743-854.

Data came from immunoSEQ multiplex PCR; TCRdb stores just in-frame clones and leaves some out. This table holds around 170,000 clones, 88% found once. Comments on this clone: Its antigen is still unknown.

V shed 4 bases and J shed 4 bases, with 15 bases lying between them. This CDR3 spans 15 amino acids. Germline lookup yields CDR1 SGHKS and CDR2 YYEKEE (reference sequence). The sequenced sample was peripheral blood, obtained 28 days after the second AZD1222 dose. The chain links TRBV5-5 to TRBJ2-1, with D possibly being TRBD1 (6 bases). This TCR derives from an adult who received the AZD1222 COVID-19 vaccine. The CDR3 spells CASSLTSGTYNEQFF. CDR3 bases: TGTGCCAGCAGCCTCACCTCCGGGACATACAATGAGCAGTTCTTC.